This T cell receptor (beta chain) stems from a study of T cell responses to AZD1222 COVID-19 vaccine. Study outcomes and limitations: The study found vaccine-associated CD4 TCRs spanning spike, dominant at 160-218 and 743-854. Spike-specific TCR breadth and depth rose after two AZD1222 doses.

The data were produced by immunoSEQ multiplex PCR, yet TCRdb's version contains in-frame clones alone and is incomplete. The table has about 69,000 clones, 83% seen once; the top ten hold 20% to 25%. In the case of this clone: Its specificity is not known.

The sample in question was peripheral blood, obtained 28 days after the second AZD1222 dose. The sequence was obtained from an adult who received the AZD1222 COVID-19 vaccine.

The CDR3 loop reads CASTHPPRAPLNTGELFF. In nucleotides, the CDR3 is TGTGCCAGCACCCATCCCCCCAGGGCCCCTCTTAACACCGGGGAGCTGTTTTTT. This sequence joins TRBV11-2 and TRBJ2-2, with TRBD1 as a possible D gene (5 bases). This CDR3 spans 18 amino acids. Germline CDR1 reads SGHAT; CDR2 reads FQNNGV. V lost 7 bases, J lost 2 bases, and 23 bases lay in between.